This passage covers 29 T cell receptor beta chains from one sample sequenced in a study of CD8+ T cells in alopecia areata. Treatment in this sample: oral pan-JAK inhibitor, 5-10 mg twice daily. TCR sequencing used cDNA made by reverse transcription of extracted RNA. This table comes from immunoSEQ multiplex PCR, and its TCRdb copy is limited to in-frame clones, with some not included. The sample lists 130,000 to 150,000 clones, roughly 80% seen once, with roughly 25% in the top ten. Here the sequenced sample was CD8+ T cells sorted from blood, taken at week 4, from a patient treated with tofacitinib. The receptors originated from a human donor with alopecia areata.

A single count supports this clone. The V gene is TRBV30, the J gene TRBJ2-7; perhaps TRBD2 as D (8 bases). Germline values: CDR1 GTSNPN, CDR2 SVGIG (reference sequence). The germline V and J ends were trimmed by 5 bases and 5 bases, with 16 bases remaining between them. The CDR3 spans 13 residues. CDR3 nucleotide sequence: TGTGCCTGGGACGGGAGGGGGCTTGACGAGCAGTACTTC. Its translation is CAWDGRGLDEQYF.

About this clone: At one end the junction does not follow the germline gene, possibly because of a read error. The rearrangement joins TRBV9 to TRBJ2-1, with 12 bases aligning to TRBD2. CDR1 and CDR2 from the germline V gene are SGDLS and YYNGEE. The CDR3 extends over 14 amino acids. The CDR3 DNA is TGTGCCAGCAGCGCCCGACTAGCGGGGGATGAACAGTTCTTC. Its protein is CASSARLAGDEQFF.

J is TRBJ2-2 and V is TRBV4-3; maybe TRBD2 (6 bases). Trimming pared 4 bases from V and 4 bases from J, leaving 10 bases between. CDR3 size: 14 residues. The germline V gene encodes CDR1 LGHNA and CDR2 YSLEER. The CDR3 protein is CASSPGDSTGELFF. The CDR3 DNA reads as TGCGCCAGCAGCCCCGGGGACTCCACCGGGGAGCTGTTTTTT.

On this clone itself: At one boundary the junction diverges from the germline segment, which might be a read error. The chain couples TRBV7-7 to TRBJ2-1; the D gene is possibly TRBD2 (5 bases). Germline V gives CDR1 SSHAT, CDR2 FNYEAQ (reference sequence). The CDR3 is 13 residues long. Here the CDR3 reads CASSLRVYGEQFF. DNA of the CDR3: TGTGCTAGCAGCTTGAGGGTTTATGGTGAGCAGTTCTTC.

This chain's CDR3 is CASSEGGSSTDTQYF. The CDR3, as DNA: TGTGCCAGCAGCGAGGGGGGTTCGTCAACAGATACGCAGTATTTT. V and J are TRBV9 and TRBJ2-3; possibly TRBD1 or TRBD2 for D (6 bases each). Germline CDR1 is SGDLS and CDR2 is YYNGEE. V was trimmed by 3 bases and J by 3 bases, leaving 14 bases between them. The CDR3 is 15 residues long.

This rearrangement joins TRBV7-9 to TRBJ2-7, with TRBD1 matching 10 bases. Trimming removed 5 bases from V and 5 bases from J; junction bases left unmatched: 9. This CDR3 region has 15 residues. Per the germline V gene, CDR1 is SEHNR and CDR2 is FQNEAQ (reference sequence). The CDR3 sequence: CASSPRDRGFHEQYF. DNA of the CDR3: TGTGCCAGCAGCCCCCGGGACAGGGGATTCCACGAGCAGTACTTC.

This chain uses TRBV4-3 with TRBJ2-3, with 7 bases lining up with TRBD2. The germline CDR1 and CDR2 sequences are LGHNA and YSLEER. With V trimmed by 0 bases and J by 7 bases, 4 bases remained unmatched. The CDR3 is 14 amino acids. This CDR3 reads CASSQDSTSYTQYF. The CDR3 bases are TGCGCCAGCAGCCAAGATTCGACTAGCTATACGCAGTATTTT.

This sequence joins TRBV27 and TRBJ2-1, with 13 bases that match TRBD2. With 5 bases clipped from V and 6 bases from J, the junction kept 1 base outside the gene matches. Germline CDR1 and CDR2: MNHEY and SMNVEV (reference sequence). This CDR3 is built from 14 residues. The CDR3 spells CASSRLAGGNEQFF. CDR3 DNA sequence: TGTGCCAGCAGTCGACTAGCGGGGGGCAATGAGCAGTTCTTC.

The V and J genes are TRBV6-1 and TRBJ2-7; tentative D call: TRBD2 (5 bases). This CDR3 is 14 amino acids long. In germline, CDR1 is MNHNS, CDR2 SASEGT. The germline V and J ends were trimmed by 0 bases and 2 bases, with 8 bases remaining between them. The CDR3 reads CASSEAPSPYEQYF. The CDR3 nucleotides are TGTGCCAGCAGTGAAGCTCCTAGCCCCTACGAGCAGTACTTC.

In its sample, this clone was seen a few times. The CDR3 spells CASSLRDTGEQYF. In DNA form, the CDR3 reads TGTGCCAGCAGCTTGAGGGACACCGGCGAGCAGTACTTC. The chain links TRBV7-6 to TRBJ2-7; a possible D gene is TRBD1 (6 bases). This CDR3 comprises 13 residues. Germline lookup yields CDR1 SGHVS and CDR2 FNYEAQ. With 3 bases removed from V and 6 bases from J, the gap between germline ends came to 12 bases.

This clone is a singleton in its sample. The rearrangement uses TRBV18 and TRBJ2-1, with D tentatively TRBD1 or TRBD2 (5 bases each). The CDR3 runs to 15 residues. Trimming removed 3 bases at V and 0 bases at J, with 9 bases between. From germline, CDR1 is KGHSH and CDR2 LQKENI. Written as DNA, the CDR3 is TGTGCCAGCTCACCGACGAGGGGCTCCTACAATGAGCAGTTCTTC. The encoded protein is CASSPTRGSYNEQFF.

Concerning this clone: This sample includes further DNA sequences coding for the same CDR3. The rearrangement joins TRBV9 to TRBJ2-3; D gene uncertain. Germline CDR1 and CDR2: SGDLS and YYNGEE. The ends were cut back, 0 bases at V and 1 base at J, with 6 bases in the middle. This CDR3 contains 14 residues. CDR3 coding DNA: TGTGCCAGCAGCGTAGATGGGGGCACAGATACGCAGTATTTT. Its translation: CASSVDGGTDTQYF.

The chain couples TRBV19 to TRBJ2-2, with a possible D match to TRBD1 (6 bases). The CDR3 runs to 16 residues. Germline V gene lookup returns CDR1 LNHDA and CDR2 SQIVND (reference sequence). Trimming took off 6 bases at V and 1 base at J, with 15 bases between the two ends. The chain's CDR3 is CASSGIGQMNTGELFF. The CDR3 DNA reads TGTGCCAGTAGCGGAATCGGACAGATGAACACCGGGGAGCTGTTTTTT. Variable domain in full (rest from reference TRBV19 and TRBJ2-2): DGGITQSPKYLFRKEGQNVTLSCEQNLNHDAMYWYRQDPGQGLRLIYYSQIVNDFQKGDIAEGYSVSREKKESFPLTVTSAQKNPTAFYLCASSGIGQMNTGELFFGEGSRLTVL.

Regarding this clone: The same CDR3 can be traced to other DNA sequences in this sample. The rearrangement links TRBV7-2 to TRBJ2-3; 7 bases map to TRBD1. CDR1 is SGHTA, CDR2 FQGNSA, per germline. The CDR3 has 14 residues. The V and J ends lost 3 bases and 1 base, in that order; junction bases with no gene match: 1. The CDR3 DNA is TGTGCCAGCAGCTTCGGACAGGGCACAGATACGCAGTATTTT. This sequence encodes CASSFGQGTDTQYF.

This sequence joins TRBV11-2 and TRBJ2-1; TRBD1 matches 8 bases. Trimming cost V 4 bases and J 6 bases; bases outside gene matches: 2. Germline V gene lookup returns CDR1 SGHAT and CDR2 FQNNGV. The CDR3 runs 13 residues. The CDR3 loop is CASSSQGANEQFF. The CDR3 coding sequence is TGTGCCAGCAGCTCCCAGGGGGCCAATGAGCAGTTCTTC.

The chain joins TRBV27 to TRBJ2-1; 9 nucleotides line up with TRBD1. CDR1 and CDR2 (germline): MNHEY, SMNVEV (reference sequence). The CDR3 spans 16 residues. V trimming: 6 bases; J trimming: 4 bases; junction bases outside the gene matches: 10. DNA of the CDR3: TGTGCCAGCAGGAAACAGGGGGCGAGCCATTACAATGAGCAGTTCTTC. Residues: CASRKQGASHYNEQFF.

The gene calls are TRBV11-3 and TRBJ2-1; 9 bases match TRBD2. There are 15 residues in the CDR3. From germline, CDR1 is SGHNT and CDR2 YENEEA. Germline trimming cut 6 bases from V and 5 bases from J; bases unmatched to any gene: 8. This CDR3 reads CASSQVSGGHNEQFF. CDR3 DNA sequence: TGTGCCAGCAGTCAAGTTAGCGGGGGTCACAATGAGCAGTTCTTC.

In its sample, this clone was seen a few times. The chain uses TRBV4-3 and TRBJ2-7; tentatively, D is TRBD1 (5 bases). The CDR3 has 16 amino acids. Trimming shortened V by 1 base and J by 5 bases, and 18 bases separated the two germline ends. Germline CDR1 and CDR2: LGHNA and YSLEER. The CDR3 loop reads CASSQVRGAQTHEQYF. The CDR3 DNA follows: TGCGCCAGCAGCCAAGTAAGGGGCGCTCAGACCCACGAGCAGTACTTC.

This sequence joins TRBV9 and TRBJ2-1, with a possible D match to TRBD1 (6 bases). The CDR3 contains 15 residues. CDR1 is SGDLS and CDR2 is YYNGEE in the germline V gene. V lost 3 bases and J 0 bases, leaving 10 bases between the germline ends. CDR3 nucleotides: TGTGCCAGCAGCGACGGACAGAGCTCCTACAATGAGCAGTTCTTC. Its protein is CASSDGQSSYNEQFF.

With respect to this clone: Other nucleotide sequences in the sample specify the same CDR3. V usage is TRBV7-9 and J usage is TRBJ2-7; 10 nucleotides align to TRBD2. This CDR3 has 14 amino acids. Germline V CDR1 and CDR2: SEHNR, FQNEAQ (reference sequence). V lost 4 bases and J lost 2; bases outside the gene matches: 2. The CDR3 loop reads CASSSSGGAYEQYF. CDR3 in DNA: TGTGCCAGCAGCTCCAGCGGGGGGGCCTACGAGCAGTACTTC.

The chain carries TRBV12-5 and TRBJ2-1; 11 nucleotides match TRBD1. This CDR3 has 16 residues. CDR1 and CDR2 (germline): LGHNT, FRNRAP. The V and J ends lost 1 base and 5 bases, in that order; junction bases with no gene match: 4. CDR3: CASGLAGTGGNNEQFF. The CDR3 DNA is TGTGCTAGTGGTTTGGCCGGGACAGGGGGGAACAATGAGCAGTTCTTC.

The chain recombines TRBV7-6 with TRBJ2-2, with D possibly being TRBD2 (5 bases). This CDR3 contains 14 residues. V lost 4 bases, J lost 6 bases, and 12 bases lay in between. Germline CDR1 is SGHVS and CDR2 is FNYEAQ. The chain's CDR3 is CASSSPRAAGELFF. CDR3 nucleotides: TGTGCCAGCAGCTCACCACGAGCGGCCGGGGAGCTGTTTTTT.

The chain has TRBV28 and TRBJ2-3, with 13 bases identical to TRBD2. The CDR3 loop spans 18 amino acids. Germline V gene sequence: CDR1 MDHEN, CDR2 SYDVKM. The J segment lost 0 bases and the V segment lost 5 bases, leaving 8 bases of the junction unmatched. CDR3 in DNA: TGTGCCAGCAGTCCGATCGGGACTAGCGGGGACAGCACAGATACGCAGTATTTT. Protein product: CASSPIGTSGDSTDTQYF.

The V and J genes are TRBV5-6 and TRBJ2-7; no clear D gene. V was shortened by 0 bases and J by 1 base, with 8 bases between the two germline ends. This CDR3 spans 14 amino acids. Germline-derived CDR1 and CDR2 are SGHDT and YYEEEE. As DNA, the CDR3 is TGTGCCAGCAGCTTGGGCAGATTTTCCTACGAGCAGTACTTC. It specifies CASSLGRFSYEQYF.

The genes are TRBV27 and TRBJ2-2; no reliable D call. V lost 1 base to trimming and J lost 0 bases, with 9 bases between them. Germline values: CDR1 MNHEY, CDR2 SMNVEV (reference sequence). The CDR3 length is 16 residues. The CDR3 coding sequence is TGTGCCAGCAGTTTATTAGGGCAGGCGAACACCGGGGAGCTGTTTTTT. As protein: CASSLLGQANTGELFF.

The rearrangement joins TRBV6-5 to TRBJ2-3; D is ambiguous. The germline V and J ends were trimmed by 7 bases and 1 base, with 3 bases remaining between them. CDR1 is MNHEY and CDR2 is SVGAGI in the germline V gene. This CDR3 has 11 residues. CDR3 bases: TGTGCCAGCATGGGCACAGATACGCAGTATTTT. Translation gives CASMGTDTQYF.

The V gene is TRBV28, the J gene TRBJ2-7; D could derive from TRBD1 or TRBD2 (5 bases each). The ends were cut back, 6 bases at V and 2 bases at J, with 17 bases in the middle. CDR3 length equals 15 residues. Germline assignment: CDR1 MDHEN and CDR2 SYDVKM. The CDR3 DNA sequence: TGTGCCAGCAGGGTGGACGGGCGAGGGGCCTACGAGCAGTACTTC. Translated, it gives CASRVDGRGAYEQYF. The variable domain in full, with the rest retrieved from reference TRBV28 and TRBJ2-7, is DVKVTQSSRYLVKRTGEKVFLECVQDMDHENMFWYRQDPGLGLRLIYFSYDVKMKEKGDIPEGYSVSREKKERFSLILESASTNQTSMYLCASRVDGRGAYEQYFGPGTRLTVT.

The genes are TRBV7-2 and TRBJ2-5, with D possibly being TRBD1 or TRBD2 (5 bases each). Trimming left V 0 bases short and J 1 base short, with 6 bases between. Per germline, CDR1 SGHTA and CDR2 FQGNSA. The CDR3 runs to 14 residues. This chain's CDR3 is CASSLAGTQETQYF. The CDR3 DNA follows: TGTGCCAGCAGCTTAGCCGGGACCCAAGAGACCCAGTACTTC.

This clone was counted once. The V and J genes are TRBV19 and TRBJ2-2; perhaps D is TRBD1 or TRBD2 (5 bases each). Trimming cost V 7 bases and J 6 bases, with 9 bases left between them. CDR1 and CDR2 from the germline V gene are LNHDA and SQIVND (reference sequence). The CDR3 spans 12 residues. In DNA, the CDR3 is TGTGCCAGTACCGGGGCCCCCGGGGAGCTGTTTTTT. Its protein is CASTGAPGELFF. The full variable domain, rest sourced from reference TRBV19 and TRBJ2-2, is DGGITQSPKYLFRKEGQNVTLSCEQNLNHDAMYWYRQDPGQGLRLIYYSQIVNDFQKGDIAEGYSVSREKKESFPLTVTSAQKNPTAFYLCASTGAPGELFFGEGSRLTVL.